Each of the 7 T cell receptor beta chains below was sequenced from the same sample in a study of cytomegalovirus exposure and HLA in healthy donors. The PCR employed 60 Vbeta primers together with 13 Jbeta primers. TCRdb's table, derived via immunoSEQ multiplex PCR, lists solely in-frame clones and lacks some. Of 150,000 or so clones in the sample, 85% were seen once. Sequencing input: PBMCs. These receptors were taken from a woman between 18 and 30 years old in good health and CMV-seronegative.

The chain links TRBV5-5 to TRBJ2-7; D possibly corresponds to TRBD1 (6 bases). The V end was cut by 4 bases, the J end by 3 bases, with 17 bases between. The CDR3 runs to 15 residues. Germline V CDR1 and CDR2: SGHKS, YYEKEE (reference sequence). CDR3 nucleotides: TGTGCCAGCAGCCCGACCATCAGGGGTGACTACGAGCAGTACTTC. Amino acid sequence: CASSPTIRGDYEQYF.

The rearrangement uses TRBV15 and TRBJ2-3; TRBD1 matches at 8 bases. J lost 5 bases, V lost 5 bases, and 9 bases had no gene match. Germline-derived CDR1 and CDR2 are LNHNV and YYDKDF (reference sequence). This CDR3 region has 15 residues. CDR3 sequence reads: CATSPRQGLQDTQYF. In DNA form, the CDR3 reads TGTGCCACCAGCCCCCGACAGGGGTTACAAGATACGCAGTATTTT. The whole variable domain, remainder taken from reference TRBV15 and TRBJ2-3, is DAMVIQNPRYQVTQFGKPVTLSCSQTLNHNVMYWYQQKSSQAPKLLFHYYDKDFNNEADTPDNFQSRRPNTSFCFLDIRSPGLGDTAMYLCATSPRQGLQDTQYFGPGTRLTVL.

The chain couples TRBV6-6 to TRBJ2-1; D is undetermined. The V end lost 7 bases, the J end lost 9 bases, and 22 bases lay between the germline ends. CDR1 is MNHNY and CDR2 is SVGAGI in the germline V gene (reference sequence). This CDR3 contains 15 residues. The CDR3 DNA reads as TGTGCCAGCAATGGGTTTGCGGCCAGTGGAAGTGAGCAGTTCTTC. It specifies CASNGFAASGSEQFF.

The V and J genes are TRBV6-5 and TRBJ1-5; TRBD1 agrees at 7 bases. This CDR3 has 14 amino acids. The V and J ends lost 6 bases and 4 bases, in that order; junction bases with no gene match: 6. The germline CDR1 and CDR2 sequences are MNHEY and SVGAGI. CDR3 nucleotide sequence: TGTGCCAGCAGCCCGGGACAGAGGAATCAGCCCCAGCATTTT. Its protein is CASSPGQRNQPQHF.

Of note for this clone: The junction differs from germline at one of its ends, possibly a read error. The chain employs TRBV28 and TRBJ2-3; 8 nucleotides agree with TRBD1. This CDR3 contains 12 residues. The germline gives CDR1 MDHEN, CDR2 SYDVKM. CDR3 protein: CASGQGFERKDF. CDR3 DNA: TGTGCCAGCGGACAGGGTTTTGAGCGGAAGGATTTT.

V is TRBV5-4 and J is TRBJ2-2; the D gene is possibly TRBD2 (6 bases). The CDR3 extends over 14 amino acids. The germline V and J ends were trimmed by 0 bases and 4 bases, with 7 bases remaining between them. CDR1 and CDR2 (germline): SGHNT, YYREEE (reference sequence). The CDR3 reads CASSLVGGTGELFF. In nucleotides, the CDR3 is TGTGCCAGCAGCTTGGTGGGGGGCACCGGGGAGCTGTTTTTT.

This clone has a handful of counts. The V gene is TRBV11-2, the J gene TRBJ2-5; D gene unclear. The end of the DNA aligns better with TRBJ2-7, so the J call may be wrong. The CDR3 runs 14 residues. CDR1 and CDR2 from the germline V gene are SGHAT and FQNNGV. CDR3 loop: CASSPFWFLYEQYF. CDR3 nucleotide sequence: TGTGCCAGCAGCCCCTTTTGGTTTCTCTACGAGCAGTACTTC.